This record covers a single T cell receptor (beta chain). Its recognized antigen is unknown. Qualities for individual bases were not recorded, and no much larger clone is one base off. In the paper's terms, the treatment or condition label means: allogeneic hematopoietic cell transplantation with graft depleted of TCRalphabeta T cells and CD19 B cells. The transplant recipients were children given TCRalphabeta/CD19-depleted allogeneic hematopoietic cell grafts. Spanning cysteine to phenylalanine, the CDR3 consists of 13 amino acids. Of all the DNA, just the CDR3 is kept, 39 bases in frame from base 1. V and J lose 0 bases and 4 bases, and a span of 8 bases separates them. Based on the germline V gene, the CDR1 and CDR2 sequences are SGHRS and YFSETQ. The data derive from a study of T-cell reconstitution after alpha-beta-depleted transplantation in children (dated by TCRdb to the mid-2010s). Some background on the complete study: T-cell immune reconstitution after TCRalphabeta/CD19-depleted allogeneic hematopoietic cell transplantation in children was quantitatively tracked in the study by means of TCR repertoire profiling. Study-wide conclusions, independent of this receptor: Over the following months the frequencies of hyperexpanded clones went down, and after one year T-cell counts and TCRbeta diversity were mostly credited to newly produced T cells. In some patients, high TCRbeta diversity at day 60 was attributed to recipient T cells and intrathymic progenitors that had survived conditioning. About two months after transplant, the apparently early recovery of alphabetaT-cell counts reportedly depended on just several hundred clones that had expanded rapidly and came from non-depleted graft cells.

The receptor library was made with PCR. The sequencer was an Illumina HiSeq 2500. Molecular barcoding was employed in the preparation of TCR libraries, with unique molecular identifiers being used to normalize TCRbeta repertoire quantification. Using fastp at Q25 and MiXCR, TCRdb reprocessed the public reads and kept productive beta chains. Identical CDR3 proteins give one entry, which carries the most common genes and DNA. The sample profile shows about a million distinct CDR3 sequences; around 30% of them were found once. 28% of the sample belongs to the ten largest clones. This clonotype was obtained from a boy younger than two who had a stem cell transplant for SCID, so the T cells may come from the graft donor. The sample here was PBMCs, mostly from graft donor cells, taken 360 days after TCRalphabeta/CD19-depleted stem cell transplant. Recombination linked TRBV5-1 to TRBJ2-7; no D gene can be assigned with confidence. At the DNA level, the sequence is TGCGCCAGCAGCTTGGTTGTAGGGTACGAGCAGTACTTC. Its translation is CASSLVVGYEQYF.